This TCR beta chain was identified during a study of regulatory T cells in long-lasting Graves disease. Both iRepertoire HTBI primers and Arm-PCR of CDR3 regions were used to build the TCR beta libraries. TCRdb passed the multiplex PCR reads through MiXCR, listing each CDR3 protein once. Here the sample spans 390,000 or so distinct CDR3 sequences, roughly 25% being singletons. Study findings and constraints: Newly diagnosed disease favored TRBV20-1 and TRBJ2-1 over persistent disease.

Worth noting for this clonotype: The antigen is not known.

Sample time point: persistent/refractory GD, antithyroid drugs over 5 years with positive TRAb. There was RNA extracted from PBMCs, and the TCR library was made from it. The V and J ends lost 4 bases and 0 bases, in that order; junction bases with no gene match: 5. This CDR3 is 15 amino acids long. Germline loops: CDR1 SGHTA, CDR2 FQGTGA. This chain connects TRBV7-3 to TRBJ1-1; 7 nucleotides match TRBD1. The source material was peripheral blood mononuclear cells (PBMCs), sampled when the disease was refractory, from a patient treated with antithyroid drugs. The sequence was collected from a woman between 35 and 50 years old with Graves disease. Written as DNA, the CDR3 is TGTGCCAGCAGCTCTAATACAGGGGTGAACACTGAAGCTTTCTTT. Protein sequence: CASSSNTGVNTEAFF.